The 9 T cell receptor beta chains presented below share a single source sample, sequenced in a study of response to subunit inactivated influenza vaccine. MiXCR, applied by TCRdb to the RT-PCR reads, yields one record per CDR3 protein. The table includes around 750,000 distinct CDR3 sequences, around 20% detected once. The sample consisted of PBMCs from blood, taken approximately 5 days after vaccination. The receptors were gathered from a man aged 45-60 years who received an inactivated influenza vaccine.

This clonotype has a handful of counts. The CDR3 DNA is TGCGCCAGCAGTGAAGTGATAGCGGGAGCCACAGATACGCAGTATTTT. This encodes CASSEVIAGATDTQYF. V and J are TRBV10-1 and TRBJ2-3; TRBD2 matches at 9 bases. Trimming at V came to 3 bases and at J to 2 bases, leaving 6 bases not matched to a gene. Per the germline V gene, CDR1 is WNHNN and CDR2 is SYGVQD (reference sequence). The CDR3 length is 16 residues.

The sample holds many counts of this clonotype. The chain carries TRBV29-1 and TRBJ2-7; TRBD1 is a possible D gene (6 bases). Trimming stripped 7 bases from V and 2 bases from J, with 18 bases between. Per germline, CDR1 SQVTM and CDR2 ANQGSEA. The CDR3 extends over 14 amino acids. The CDR3 DNA follows: TGCAGCGCGGGACAACTCACTTACCCCTACGAGCAGTACTTC. Translating it yields CSAGQLTYPYEQYF.

The chain uses TRBV12-3 or TRBV12-4 and TRBJ2-3; D uncertain. Trimming took off 7 bases at V and 6 bases at J, with 14 bases between the two ends. This CDR3 has 13 residues. The CDR3 sequence is CASTARLRDTQYF. In DNA form, the CDR3 reads TGTGCCAGCACCGCGAGATTACGGGATACGCAGTATTTT.

V gene TRBV6-1 combines with J gene TRBJ1-5, with D maybe TRBD1 (5 bases). Deletions cut 6 bases from V and 1 base from J, with 13 bases between. Germline-derived CDR1 and CDR2 are MNHNS and SASEGT. The CDR3 is 15 residues long. CDR3 nucleotides: TGTGCCAGCAGCCGAACGTGGGGGAGCAATCAGCCCCAGCATTTT. The encoded protein is CASSRTWGSNQPQHF.

J is TRBJ2-1 and V is TRBV28; perhaps TRBD2 as D (5 bases). The CDR3 has 14 amino acids. V lost 8 bases to trimming and J lost 6 bases, with 17 bases between them. Germline CDR1 and CDR2: MDHEN and SYDVKM. CDR3 nucleotides: TGTGCCAGCCTTGGGAGCAATGCCCGCAATGAGCAGTTCTTC. It is translated as CASLGSNARNEQFF.

This clonotype has just a few counts. This chain joins TRBV7-9 and TRBJ2-2, with TRBD1 as a possible D gene (5 bases). The germline CDR1 and CDR2 sequences are SEHNR and FQNEAQ (reference sequence). CDR3 length equals 13 residues. V was clipped by 5 bases and J by 8 bases, with 12 bases between them. CDR3 sequence: CASSPARGGELFF. For the CDR3, the DNA is TGTGCCAGCAGCCCAGCTAGGGGTGGGGAGCTGTTTTTT.

The chain is built from TRBV7-9 and TRBJ2-1; D uncertain. Deletions cut 7 bases from V and 10 bases from J, with 14 bases between. This CDR3 has 12 residues. Per germline, CDR1 SEHNR and CDR2 FQNEAQ (reference sequence). CDR3: CASNLLWGEQFF. The CDR3 coding sequence is TGTGCCAGCAACTTGCTGTGGGGAGAGCAGTTCTTC.

This clonotype was detected only a few times. The V gene is TRBV7-2, the J gene TRBJ2-4; the D gene could be TRBD1 or TRBD2 (5 bases each). The germline V gene encodes CDR1 SGHTA and CDR2 FQGNSA. Deletions cut 6 bases from V and 6 bases from J, with 12 bases between. The CDR3 length is 13 residues. The CDR3 protein is CASSGPGTNIQYF. The DNA of the CDR3 is TGTGCCAGCAGTGGACCCGGGACAAACATTCAGTACTTC.

The chain uses TRBV6-1 and TRBJ2-3, with D perhaps TRBD1 or TRBD2 (5 bases each). V lost 5 bases, J lost 2 bases, and 17 bases lay in between. Germline CDR1 and CDR2: MNHNS and SASEGT. The CDR3 spans 16 residues. The CDR3 DNA reads TGTGCCAGCAGTACGGGACCAGGAACAACCACAGATACGCAGTATTTT. Translating gives CASSTGPGTTTDTQYF.